This T cell receptor (beta chain) appears in the sequencing data of a study of blood T cell repertoires in COVID-19. Study-level background: COVID-19 samples from acute and convalescent phases originated in the United States, Italy and Spain. PBMCs, B-cell-depleted T cells, or T cells were the source of the cDNA or gDNA that made up the material.

Germline lookup yields CDR1 GTSNPN and CDR2 SVGIG (reference sequence). V lost 2 bases, J lost 9 bases, and 11 bases lay in between. This CDR3 is built from 12 residues. Original methodology: Nucleated cell number was recorded as an estimate derived from reference gene primer amplification. The assay was immunoSEQ multiplex PCR, and TCRdb's table has in-frame clones only and misses some. Clonal size and the V and J genes are those of that table, whereas D and trimming came from the DNA. This repertoire shows 200,000 to 250,000 clones, about nine tenths found once; its top ten account for roughly 2.5%.

The sample taken for sequencing was peripheral blood. The origin of this receptor is a man aged 30-40 years with COVID-19, enrolled during active disease. The chain combines TRBV30 with TRBJ1-3; D ambiguous. CDR3 sequence (DNA): TGTGCCTGGAGTCCGAATCCGGGCACCATATATTTT. Translating it yields CAWSPNPGTIYF.